The present entry profiles one T cell receptor beta chain with its context. What it binds is unknown. These data come from a study of Ad26.COV2.S vaccination and SARS-CoV-2 variants. Study conclusions and caveats: Comparable non-spike TCR breadth was observed in vaccine and placebo recipients.

This sample's treatment: some 19 received Ad26.COV2.S at low or high dose, single or two shots; a few received placebo; per-sample allocation not given. Following the first vaccine or placebo injection, samples were taken on day 63. Within Boston, the person who donated was an adult of 18-55 years. This table comes from immunoSEQ multiplex PCR, and its TCRdb copy is limited to in-frame clones, with some not included. Among 200,000 to 250,000 clones, approximately 88% were seen once, and the ten largest hold about 10%. This material consisted of peripheral blood, taken in a trial of Ad26.COV2.S vaccine versus placebo. The clonotype was recovered from a person between 18 and 65 years old who received the Ad26.COV2.S COVID-19 vaccine or a placebo.

CDR3 coding DNA: TGTGCCAGCAGCCCCCTTGGGGGAGCCAAAAACATTCAGTACTTC. It is translated as CASSPLGGAKNIQYF. This chain joins TRBV7-9 and TRBJ2-4; D possibly uses TRBD1 or TRBD2 (5 bases each). Per the germline V gene, CDR1 is SEHNR and CDR2 is FQNEAQ (reference sequence). V lost 5 bases and J 0 bases, leaving 11 bases between the germline ends. The CDR3 is 15 amino acids.